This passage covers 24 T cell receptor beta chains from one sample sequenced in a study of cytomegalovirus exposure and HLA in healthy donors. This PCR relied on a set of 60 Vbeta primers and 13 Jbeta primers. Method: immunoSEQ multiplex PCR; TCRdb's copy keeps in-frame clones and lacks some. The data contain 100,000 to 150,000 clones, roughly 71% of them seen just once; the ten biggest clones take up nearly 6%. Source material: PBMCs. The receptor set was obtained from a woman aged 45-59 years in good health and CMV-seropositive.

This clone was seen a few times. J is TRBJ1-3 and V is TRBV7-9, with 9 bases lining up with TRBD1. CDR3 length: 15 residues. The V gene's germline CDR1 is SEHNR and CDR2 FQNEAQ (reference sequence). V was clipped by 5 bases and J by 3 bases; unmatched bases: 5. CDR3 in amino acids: CASSPGTGSGNTIYF. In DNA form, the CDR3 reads TGTGCCAGCAGCCCGGGGACAGGGAGTGGAAACACCATATATTTT.

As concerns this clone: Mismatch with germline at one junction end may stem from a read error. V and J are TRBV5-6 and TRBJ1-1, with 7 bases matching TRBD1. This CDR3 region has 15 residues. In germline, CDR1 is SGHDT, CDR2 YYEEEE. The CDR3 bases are TGTCCCAGCACCCCCTTTGACAGGGTGAACACTGAAGCTTTCTTT. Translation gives CPSTPFDRVNTEAFF. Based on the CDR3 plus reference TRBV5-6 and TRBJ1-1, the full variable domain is DAGVTQSPTHLIKTRGQQVTLRCSPKSGHDTVSWYQQALGQGPQFIFQYYEEEERQRGNFPDRFSGHQFPNYSSELNVNALLLGDSALYLCPSTPFDRVNTEAFFGQGTRLTVV.

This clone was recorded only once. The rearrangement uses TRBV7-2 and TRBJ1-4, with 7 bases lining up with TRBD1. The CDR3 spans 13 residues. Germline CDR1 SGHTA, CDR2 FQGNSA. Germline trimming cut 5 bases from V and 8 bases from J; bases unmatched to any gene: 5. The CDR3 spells CASSQGQREKLFF. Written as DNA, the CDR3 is TGTGCCAGCAGCCAGGGACAGAGGGAAAAACTGTTTTTT.

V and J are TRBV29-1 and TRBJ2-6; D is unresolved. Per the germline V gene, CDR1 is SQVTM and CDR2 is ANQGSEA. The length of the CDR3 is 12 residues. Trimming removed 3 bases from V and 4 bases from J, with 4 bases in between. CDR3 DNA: TGCAGCGTTGACGGGGGGGCCAACGTCCTGACTTTC. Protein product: CSVDGGANVLTF. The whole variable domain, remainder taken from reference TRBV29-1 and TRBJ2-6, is SAVISQKPSRDICQRGTSLTIQCQVDSQVTMMFWYRQQPGQSLTLIATANQGSEATYESGFVIDKFPISRPNLTFSTLTVSNMSPEDSSIYLCSVDGGANVLTFGAGSRLTVL.

The CDR3 is CAWNPSGTIYF. CDR3 coding DNA: TGTGCCTGGAACCCGAGTGGCACCATATATTTT. The rearrangement links TRBV30 to TRBJ1-3; D call uncertain. Germline CDR1 reads GTSNPN; CDR2 reads SVGIG (reference sequence). V lost 4 bases, J lost 9 bases, and 10 bases lay in between. The CDR3 loop spans 11 amino acids.

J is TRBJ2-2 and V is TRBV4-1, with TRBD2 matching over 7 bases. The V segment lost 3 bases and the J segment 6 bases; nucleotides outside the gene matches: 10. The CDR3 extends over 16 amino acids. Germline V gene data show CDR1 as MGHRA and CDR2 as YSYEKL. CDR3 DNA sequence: TGCGCCAGCAGCCACCCTCCCAGCGGGGTGGCCGGGGAGCTGTTTTTT. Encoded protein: CASSHPPSGVAGELFF.

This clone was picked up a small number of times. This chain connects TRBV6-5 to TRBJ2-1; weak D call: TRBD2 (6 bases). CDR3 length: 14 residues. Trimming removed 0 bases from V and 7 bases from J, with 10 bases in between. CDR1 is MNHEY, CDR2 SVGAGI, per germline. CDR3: CASSYSWGRNEQFF. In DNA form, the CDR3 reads TGTGCCAGCAGTTACTCATGGGGGAGGAATGAGCAGTTCTTC.

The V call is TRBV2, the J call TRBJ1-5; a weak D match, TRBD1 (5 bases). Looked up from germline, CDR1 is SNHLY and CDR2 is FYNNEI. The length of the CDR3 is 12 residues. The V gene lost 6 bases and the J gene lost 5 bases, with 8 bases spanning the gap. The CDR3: CASSPGYQPQHF. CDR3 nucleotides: TGTGCCAGCAGCCCAGGGTATCAGCCCCAGCATTTT.

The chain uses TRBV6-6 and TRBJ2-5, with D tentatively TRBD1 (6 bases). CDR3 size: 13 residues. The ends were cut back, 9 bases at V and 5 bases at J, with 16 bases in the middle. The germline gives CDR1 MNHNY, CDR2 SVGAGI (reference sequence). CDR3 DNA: TGTGCCAGGTCCAGGGGAGCCGGGGAGACCCAGTACTTC. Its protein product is CARSRGAGETQYF.

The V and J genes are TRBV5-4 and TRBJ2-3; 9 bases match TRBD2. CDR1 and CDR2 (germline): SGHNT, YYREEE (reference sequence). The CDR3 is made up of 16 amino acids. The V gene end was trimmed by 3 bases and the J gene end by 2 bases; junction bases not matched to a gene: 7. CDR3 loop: CASSSLAGSVTDTQYF. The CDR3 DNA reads TGTGCCAGCAGCTCTCTAGCGGGGTCGGTCACAGATACGCAGTATTTT.

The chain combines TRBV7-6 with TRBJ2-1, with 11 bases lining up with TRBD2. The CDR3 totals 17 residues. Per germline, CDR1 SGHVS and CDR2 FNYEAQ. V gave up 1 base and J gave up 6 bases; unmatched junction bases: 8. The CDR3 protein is CASSLVVAGGPGNEQFF. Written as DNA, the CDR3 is TGTGCCAGCAGCTTAGTCGTAGCGGGGGGGCCGGGCAATGAGCAGTTCTTC.

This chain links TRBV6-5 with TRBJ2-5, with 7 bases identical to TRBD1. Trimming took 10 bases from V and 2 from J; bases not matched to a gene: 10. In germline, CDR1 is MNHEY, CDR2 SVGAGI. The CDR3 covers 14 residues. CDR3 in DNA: TGTGCCACTACAATTTCCAGGGGGCAAGAGACCCAGTACTTC. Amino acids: CATTISRGQETQYF.

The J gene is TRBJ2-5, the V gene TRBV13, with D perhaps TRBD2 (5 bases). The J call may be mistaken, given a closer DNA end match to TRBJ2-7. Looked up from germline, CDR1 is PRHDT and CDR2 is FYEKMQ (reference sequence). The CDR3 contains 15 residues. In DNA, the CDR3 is TGTGCCAGCAGCCCTAGACGATTGAGGGACTACGAGCAGTACTTC. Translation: CASSPRRLRDYEQYF.

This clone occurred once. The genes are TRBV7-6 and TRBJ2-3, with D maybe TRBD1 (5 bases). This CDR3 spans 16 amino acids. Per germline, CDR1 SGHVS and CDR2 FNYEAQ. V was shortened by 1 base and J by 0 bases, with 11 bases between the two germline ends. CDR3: CASSLEGSGSTDTQYF. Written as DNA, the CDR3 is TGTGCCAGCAGCTTAGAGGGGTCCGGGAGCACAGATACGCAGTATTTT.

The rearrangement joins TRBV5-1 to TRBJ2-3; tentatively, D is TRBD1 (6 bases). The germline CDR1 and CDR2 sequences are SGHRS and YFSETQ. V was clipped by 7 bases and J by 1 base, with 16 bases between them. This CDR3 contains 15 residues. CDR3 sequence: CASSAAGVGTDTQYF. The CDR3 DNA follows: TGCGCCAGCTCGGCGGCAGGGGTCGGCACAGATACGCAGTATTTT.

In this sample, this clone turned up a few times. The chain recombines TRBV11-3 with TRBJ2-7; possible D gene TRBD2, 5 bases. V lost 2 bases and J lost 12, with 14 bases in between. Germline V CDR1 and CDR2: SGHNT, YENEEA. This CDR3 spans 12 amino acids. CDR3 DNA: TGTGCCAGCAGCTTAACGGCGGACGGGGTGTACTTC. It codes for CASSLTADGVYF.

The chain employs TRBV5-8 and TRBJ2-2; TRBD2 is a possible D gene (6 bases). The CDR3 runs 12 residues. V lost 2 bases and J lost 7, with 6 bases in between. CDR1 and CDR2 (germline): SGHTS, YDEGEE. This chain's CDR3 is CASSFSGGELFF. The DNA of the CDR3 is TGTGCCAGCAGCTTTAGCGGCGGGGAGCTGTTTTTT.

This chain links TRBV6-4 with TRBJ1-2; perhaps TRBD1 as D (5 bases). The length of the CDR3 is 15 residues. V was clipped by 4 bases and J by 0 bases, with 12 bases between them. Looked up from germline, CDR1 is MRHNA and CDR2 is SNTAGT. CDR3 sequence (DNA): TGTGCCAGCAGTGCTCGAGCAGGGTCTAACTATGGCTACACCTTC. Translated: CASSARAGSNYGYTF.

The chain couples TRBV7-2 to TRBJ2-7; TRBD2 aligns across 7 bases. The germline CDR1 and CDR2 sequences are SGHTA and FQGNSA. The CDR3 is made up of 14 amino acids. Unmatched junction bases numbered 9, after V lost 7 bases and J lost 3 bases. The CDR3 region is CASTGRVANYEQYF. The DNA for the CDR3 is TGTGCCAGCACTGGGAGGGTCGCTAACTACGAGCAGTACTTC.

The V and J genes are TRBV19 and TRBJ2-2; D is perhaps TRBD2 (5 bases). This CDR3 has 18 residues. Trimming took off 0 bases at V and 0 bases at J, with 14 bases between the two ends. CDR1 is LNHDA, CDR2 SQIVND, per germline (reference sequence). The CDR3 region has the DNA TGTGCCAGTAGTATAGATCTAAGGGCCGGGACGAACACCGGGGAGCTGTTTTTT. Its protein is CASSIDLRAGTNTGELFF.

The CDR3 DNA reads TGTGCCAGCAGCTTAGCTAGCGGGGGGGCCGAAAATGAGCAGTTCTTC. It codes for CASSLASGGAENEQFF. The gene calls are TRBV7-2 and TRBJ2-1, with 11 bases fitting TRBD2. With V trimmed by 0 bases and J by 7 bases, 5 bases remained unmatched. The V gene's germline CDR1 is SGHTA and CDR2 FQGNSA. This CDR3 comprises 16 residues.

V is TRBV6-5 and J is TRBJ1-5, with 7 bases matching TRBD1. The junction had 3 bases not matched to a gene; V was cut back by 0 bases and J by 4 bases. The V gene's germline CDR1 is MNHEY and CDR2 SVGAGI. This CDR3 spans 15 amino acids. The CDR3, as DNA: TGTGCCAGCAGTTACTCCTGGGACAGAAATCAGCCCCAGCATTTT. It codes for CASSYSWDRNQPQHF.

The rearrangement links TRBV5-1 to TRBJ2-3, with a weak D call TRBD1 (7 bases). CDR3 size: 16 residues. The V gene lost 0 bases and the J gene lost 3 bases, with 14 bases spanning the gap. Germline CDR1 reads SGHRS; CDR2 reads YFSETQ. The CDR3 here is CASSLGRAGGTDTQYF. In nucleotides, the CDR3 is TGCGCCAGCAGCTTGGGCCGCGCAGGGGGGACAGATACGCAGTATTTT.

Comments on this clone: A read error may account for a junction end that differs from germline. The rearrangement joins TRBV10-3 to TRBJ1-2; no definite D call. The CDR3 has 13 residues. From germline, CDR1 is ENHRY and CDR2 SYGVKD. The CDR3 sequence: CAISGSAVRESAF. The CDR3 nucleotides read TGTGCCATCAGCGGGTCCGCCGTACGGGAGTCAGCATTC.